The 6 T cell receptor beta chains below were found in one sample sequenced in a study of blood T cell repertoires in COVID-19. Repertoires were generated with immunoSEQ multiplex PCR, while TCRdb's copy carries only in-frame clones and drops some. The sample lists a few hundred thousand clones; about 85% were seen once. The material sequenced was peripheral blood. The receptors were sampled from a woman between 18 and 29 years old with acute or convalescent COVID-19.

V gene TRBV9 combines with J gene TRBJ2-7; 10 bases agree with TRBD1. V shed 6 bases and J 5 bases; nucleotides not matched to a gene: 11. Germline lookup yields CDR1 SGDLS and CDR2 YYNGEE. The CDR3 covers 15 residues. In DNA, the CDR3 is TGTGCCAGCACTTCGGAGGGACAGGGGTCCAACGAGCAGTACTTC. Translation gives CASTSEGQGSNEQYF. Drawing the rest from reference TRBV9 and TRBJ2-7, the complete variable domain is DSGVTQTPKHLITATGQRVTLRCSPRSGDLSVYWYQQSLDQGLQFLIQYYNGEERAKGNILERFSAQQFPDLHSELNLSSLELGDSALYFCASTSEGQGSNEQYFGPGTRLTVT.

The chain's CDR3 is CACTREVWAEAFF. Here the CDR3 DNA reads TGTGCCTGTACTAGGGAGGTATGGGCTGAAGCTTTCTTT. V gene TRBV30 combines with J gene TRBJ1-1; D gene uncertain. Germline V gene sequence: CDR1 GTSNPN, CDR2 SVGIG (reference sequence). The CDR3 contains 13 residues. Trimming removed 6 bases at V and 6 bases at J, with 17 bases between.

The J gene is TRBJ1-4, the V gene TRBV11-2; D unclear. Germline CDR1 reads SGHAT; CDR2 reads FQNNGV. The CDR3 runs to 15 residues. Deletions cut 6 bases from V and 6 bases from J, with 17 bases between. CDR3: CASRESGGLYEKLFF. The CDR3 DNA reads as TGTGCCAGCAGAGAGTCTGGCGGCCTATATGAAAAACTGTTTTTT.

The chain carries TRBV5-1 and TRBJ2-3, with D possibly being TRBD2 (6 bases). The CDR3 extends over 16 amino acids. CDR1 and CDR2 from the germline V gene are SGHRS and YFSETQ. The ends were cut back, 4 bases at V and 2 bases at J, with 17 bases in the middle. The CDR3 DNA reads TGCGCCAGCAGCCCGGGGGTAAATGCTGACACAGATACGCAGTATTTT. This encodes CASSPGVNADTDTQYF.

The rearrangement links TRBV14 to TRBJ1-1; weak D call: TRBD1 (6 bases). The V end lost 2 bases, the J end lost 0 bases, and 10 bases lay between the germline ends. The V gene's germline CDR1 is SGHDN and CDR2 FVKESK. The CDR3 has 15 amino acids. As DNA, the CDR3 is TGTGCCAGCAGCCAACGGGGGGCGTTGAACACTGAAGCTTTCTTT. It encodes CASSQRGALNTEAFF.

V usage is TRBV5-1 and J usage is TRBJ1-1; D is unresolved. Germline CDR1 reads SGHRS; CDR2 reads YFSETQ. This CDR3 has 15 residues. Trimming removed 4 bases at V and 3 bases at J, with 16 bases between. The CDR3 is CASSPTADGYTEAFF. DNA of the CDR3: TGCGCCAGCAGCCCGACCGCCGACGGGTACACTGAAGCTTTCTTT.